Here is one T cell receptor (beta chain) with its context. Germline-derived CDR1 and CDR2 are SGHKS and YYEKEE (reference sequence). The CDR3 is 12 amino acids. V was pared by 3 bases and J by 14 bases, with 8 bases of the junction left unmatched. The data belong to a study of blood T cell repertoires in COVID-19. Study at large: PBMCs, B-cell-depleted T cells, or T cells were the source of the cDNA or gDNA that made up the material.

Authors' analysis steps: Reference gene primer amplification gave estimated nucleated cell counts. Some clones are missing from TCRdb's copy, which holds only in-frame ones; the method was immunoSEQ multiplex PCR. That table furnishes V, J and clone size, whereas the DNA furnished D and trimming. This repertoire shows some 60,000 clones, around 81% found once; its top ten account for 9.6%. The material sequenced was peripheral blood. This TCR came from an elderly man with COVID-19, enrolled during active disease. This chain connects TRBV5-5 to TRBJ1-2; 9 positions agree with TRBD1. Written as DNA, the CDR3 is TGTGCCAGCAGCTATACCGGGACAGGGAAGACCTTC. Protein sequence: CASSYTGTGKTF. Variable domain in full (rest from reference TRBV5-5 and TRBJ1-2): DAGVTQSPTHLIKTRGQQVTLRCSPISGHKSVSWYQQVLGQGPQFIFQYYEKEERGRGNFPDRFSARQFPNYSSELNVNALLLGDSALYLCASSYTGTGKTFGSGTRLTVV.